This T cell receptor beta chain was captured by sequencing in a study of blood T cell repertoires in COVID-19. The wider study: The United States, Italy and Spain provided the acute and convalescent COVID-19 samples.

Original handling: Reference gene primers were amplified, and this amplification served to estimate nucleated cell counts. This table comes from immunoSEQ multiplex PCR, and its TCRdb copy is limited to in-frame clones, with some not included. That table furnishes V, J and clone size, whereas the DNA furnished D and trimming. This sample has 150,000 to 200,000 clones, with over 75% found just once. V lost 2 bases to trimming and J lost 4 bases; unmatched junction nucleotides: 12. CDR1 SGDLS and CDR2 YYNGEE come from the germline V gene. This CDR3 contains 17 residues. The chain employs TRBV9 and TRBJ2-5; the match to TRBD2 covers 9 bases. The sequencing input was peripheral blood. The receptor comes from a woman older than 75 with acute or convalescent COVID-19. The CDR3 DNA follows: TGTGCCAGCAGCGTCACTTCGGGTGCGGGGGGGCGAGAGACCCAGTACTTC. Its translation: CASSVTSGAGGRETQYF.